This is a list of T cell receptor beta chains from one sample in a study of T cell repertoires in cytomegalovirus infection. TCRdb passed the reads through MiXCR, listing each CDR3 protein once. This table holds approximately 1,000,000 distinct CDR3 sequences, approximately 31% found once. Their antigens are not known. The sample consisted of cultured CD8+ T cells from PBMCs, taken from culture after CMV antigen stimulation. These receptors all stem from a human donor in good health (CMV status not recorded). Some clones in this sample may be carry-over from other donors' samples. CDR3s include the opening cysteine and the closing phenylalanine or tryptophan. A D gene is named only where the DNA matches it firmly. Only part of the rows carry a size: once, few, many, or a class if the clone is expanded.

CDR3aa: CASRDTGDAWSVEQFF
CDR3nt: TGTGCCAGCAGGGATACGGGGGACGCCTGGTCAGTTGAGCAGTTCTTC
abundance: few
d_gene: .
v_gene: TRBV7-9
j_gene: TRBJ2-1

CDR3aa: CASSGHRGPTGELFF
CDR3nt: TGTGCCAGCAGCGGCCACAGAGGCCCCACCGGGGAGCTGTTTTTT
abundance: .
d_gene: .
v_gene: TRBV7-9
j_gene: TRBJ2-2

CDR3aa: CASSQSADRVDYNEQFF
CDR3nt: TGCGCCAGCAGTCAATCGGCCGACAGGGTCGATTACAATGAGCAGTTCTTC
abundance: .
d_gene: TRBD1
v_gene: TRBV23-1
j_gene: TRBJ2-1

CDR3aa: CASSYSQGVGGELFF
CDR3nt: TGTGCCAGCAGTTACTCCCAGGGAGTCGGCGGGGAGCTGTTTTTT
abundance: few
d_gene: .
v_gene: TRBV6-6
j_gene: TRBJ2-2

CDR3aa: CASSLLFHLQTDTQYF
CDR3nt: TGTGCCAGCAGCTTACTTTTCCACTTACAAACAGATACGCAGTATTTT
abundance: .
d_gene: .
v_gene: TRBV7-9
j_gene: TRBJ2-3

CDR3aa: CASSYWAGRGNEQFF
CDR3nt: TGTGCCAGCAGTTACTGGGCAGGGCGGGGGAATGAGCAGTTCTTC
abundance: .
d_gene: TRBD2
v_gene: TRBV6-5
j_gene: TRBJ2-1

CDR3aa: CASSASGTDSMPQHF
CDR3nt: TGTGCCAGCAGCGCCTCCGGGACAGATTCCATGCCCCAGCATTTT
abundance: many
d_gene: TRBD1
v_gene: TRBV7-3
j_gene: TRBJ1-5

CDR3aa: CASSAGVTRNPTGGRDTQYF
CDR3nt: TGTGCCAGCAGCGCCGGTGTTACCCGGAACCCAACAGGGGGGAGAGATACGCAGTATTTT
abundance: .
d_gene: TRBD1
v_gene: TRBV9
j_gene: TRBJ2-3

CDR3aa: CASSLGPTGAREKLFF
CDR3nt: TGTGCCAGCAGCTTGGGCCCAACAGGGGCACGTGAAAAACTGTTTTTT
abundance: few
d_gene: TRBD1
v_gene: TRBV5-6
j_gene: TRBJ1-4

CDR3aa: CASSLGVGKVSDEQFF
CDR3nt: TGTGCCAGCAGCTTAGGGGTAGGGAAGGTATCCGATGAGCAGTTCTTC
abundance: many
d_gene: .
v_gene: TRBV7-2
j_gene: TRBJ2-1

CDR3aa: CSARDRRYNEQFF
CDR3nt: TGCAGTGCCCGGGACCGACGCTACAATGAGCAGTTCTTC
abundance: .
d_gene: .
v_gene: TRBV20-1
j_gene: TRBJ2-1

CDR3aa: CSARVIIAGANYGYTF
CDR3nt: TGCAGTGCTAGAGTCATCATCGCAGGGGCCAACTATGGCTACACCTTC
abundance: few
d_gene: .
v_gene: TRBV20-1
j_gene: TRBJ1-2

CDR3aa: CAINSPQGAATDTQYF
CDR3nt: TGTGCCATAAATTCGCCCCAGGGGGCTGCCACAGATACGCAGTATTTT
abundance: .
d_gene: TRBD1
v_gene: TRBV6-2/TRBV6-3
j_gene: TRBJ2-3

CDR3aa: CASSSLGGAAYNEQFF
CDR3nt: TGTGCCAGCAGCTCCCTTGGGGGGGCAGCCTACAATGAGCAGTTCTTC
abundance: few
d_gene: .
v_gene: TRBV7-3
j_gene: TRBJ2-1

CDR3aa: CASSLARSGGNYEQYF
CDR3nt: TGTGCCAGCAGCTTAGCGCGGTCGGGGGGCAACTACGAGCAGTACTTC
abundance: few
d_gene: .
v_gene: TRBV7-9
j_gene: TRBJ2-7

CDR3aa: CATSGPGQGYGYTF
CDR3nt: TGTGCCACCAGTGGTCCGGGACAGGGATATGGCTACACCTTC
abundance: .
d_gene: TRBD1
v_gene: TRBV24-1
j_gene: TRBJ1-2

CDR3aa: CSAPGDVLGNTIYF
CDR3nt: TGCAGTGCTCCGGGAGACGTTTTAGGGAACACCATATATTTT
abundance: few
d_gene: .
v_gene: TRBV20-1
j_gene: TRBJ1-3

CDR3aa: CASSSGGRERDTQYF
CDR3nt: TGTGCCAGCAGCTCCGGCGGGCGGGAAAGAGATACGCAGTATTTT
abundance: few
d_gene: .
v_gene: TRBV11-2
j_gene: TRBJ2-3

CDR3aa: CASSTRQGNEAFF
CDR3nt: TGTGCCAGCAGCACTCGACAAGGGAATGAAGCTTTCTTT
abundance: few
d_gene: .
v_gene: TRBV14
j_gene: TRBJ1-1